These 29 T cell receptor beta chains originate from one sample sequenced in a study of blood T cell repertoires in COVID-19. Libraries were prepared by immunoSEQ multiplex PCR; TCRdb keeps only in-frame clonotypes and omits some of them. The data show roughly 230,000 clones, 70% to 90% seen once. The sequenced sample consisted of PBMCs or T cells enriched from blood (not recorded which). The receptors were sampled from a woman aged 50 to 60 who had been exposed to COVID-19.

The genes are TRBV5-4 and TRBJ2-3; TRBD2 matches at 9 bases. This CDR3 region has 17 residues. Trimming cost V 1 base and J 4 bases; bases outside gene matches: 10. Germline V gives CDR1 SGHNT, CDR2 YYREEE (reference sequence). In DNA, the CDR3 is TGTGCCAGCAGCTTGTTCGCGGGGGGGCCCCATCCAGATACGCAGTATTTT. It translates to CASSLFAGGPHPDTQYF. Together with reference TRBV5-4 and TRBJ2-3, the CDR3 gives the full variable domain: ETGVTQSPTHLIKTRGQQVTLRCSSQSGHNTVSWYQQALGQGPQFIFQYYREEENGRGNFPPRFSGLQFPNYSSELNVNALELDDSALYLCASSLFAGGPHPDTQYFGPGTRLTVL.

This chain's CDR3 is CASSSDRWDTQYF. The CDR3 bases are TGTGCCAGCAGCTCGGACAGGTGGGATACGCAGTATTTT. V and J are TRBV7-7 and TRBJ2-3; 7 positions agree with TRBD1. The germline V gene encodes CDR1 SSHAT and CDR2 FNYEAQ (reference sequence). With V trimmed by 4 bases and J by 6 bases, 4 bases remained unmatched. CDR3 length: 13 residues. The whole variable domain, remainder taken from reference TRBV7-7 and TRBJ2-3, is GAGVSQSPRYKVTKRGQDVTLRCDPISSHATLYWYQQALGQGPEFLTYFNYEAQPDKSGLPSDRFSAERPEGSISTLTIQRTEQRDSAMYRCASSSDRWDTQYFGPGTRLTVL.

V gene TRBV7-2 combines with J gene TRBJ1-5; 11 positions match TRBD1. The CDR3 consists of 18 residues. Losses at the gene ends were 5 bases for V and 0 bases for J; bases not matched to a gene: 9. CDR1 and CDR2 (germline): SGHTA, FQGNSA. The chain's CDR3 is CASSLTGTGGYSNQPQHF. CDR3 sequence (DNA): TGTGCCAGCAGCCTAACCGGGACAGGGGGATATAGCAATCAGCCCCAGCATTTT.

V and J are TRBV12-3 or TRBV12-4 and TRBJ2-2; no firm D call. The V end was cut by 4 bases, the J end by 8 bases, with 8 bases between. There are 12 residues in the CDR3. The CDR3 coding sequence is TGTGCCAGCAGTTCTCTTCTGGGGGAGCTGTTTTTT. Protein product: CASSSLLGELFF.

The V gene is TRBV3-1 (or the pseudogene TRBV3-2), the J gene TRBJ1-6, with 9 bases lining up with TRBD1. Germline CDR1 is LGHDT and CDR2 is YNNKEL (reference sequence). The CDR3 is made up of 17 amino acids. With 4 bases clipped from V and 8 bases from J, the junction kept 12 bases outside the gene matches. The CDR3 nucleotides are TGTGCCAGCAGCCCTCTAGCCCGACAGGGGGTATATTCACCCCTCCACTTT. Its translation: CASSPLARQGVYSPLHF.

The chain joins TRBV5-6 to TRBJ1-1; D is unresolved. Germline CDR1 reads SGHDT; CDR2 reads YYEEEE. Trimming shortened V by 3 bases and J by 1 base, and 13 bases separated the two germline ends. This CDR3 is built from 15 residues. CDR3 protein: CASSSAGSANTEAFF. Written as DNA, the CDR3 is TGTGCCAGCAGCTCCGCCGGGAGTGCGAACACTGAAGCTTTCTTT.

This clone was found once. CDR3 in amino acids: CASSSLGTSQETQYF. The DNA for the CDR3 is TGTGCCAGCAGTAGCTTGGGGACTAGCCAAGAGACCCAGTACTTC. The chain employs TRBV6-6 and TRBJ2-5; 8 bases fit TRBD2. V was pared by 5 bases and J by 1 base, with 6 bases of the junction left unmatched. The CDR3 covers 15 residues. Germline lookup yields CDR1 MNHNY and CDR2 SVGAGI (reference sequence).

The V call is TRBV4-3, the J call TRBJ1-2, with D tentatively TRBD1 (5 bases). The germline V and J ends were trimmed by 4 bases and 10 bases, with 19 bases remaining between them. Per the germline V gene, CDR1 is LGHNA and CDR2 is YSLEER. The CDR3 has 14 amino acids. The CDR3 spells CASSLNGQAPFYTF. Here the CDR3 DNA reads TGCGCCAGCAGCCTAAATGGACAAGCTCCGTTCTACACCTTC.

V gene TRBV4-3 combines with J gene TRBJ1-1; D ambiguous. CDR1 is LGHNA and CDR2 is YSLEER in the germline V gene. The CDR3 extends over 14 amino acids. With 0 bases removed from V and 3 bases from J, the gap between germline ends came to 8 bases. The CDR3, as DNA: TGCGCCAGCAGCCAAGATCTGAGCTACACTGAAGCTTTCTTT. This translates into CASSQDLSYTEAFF.

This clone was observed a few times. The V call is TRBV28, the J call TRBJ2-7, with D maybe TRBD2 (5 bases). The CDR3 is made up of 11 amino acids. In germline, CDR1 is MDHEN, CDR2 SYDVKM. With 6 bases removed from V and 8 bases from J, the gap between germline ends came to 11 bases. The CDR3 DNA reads TGTGCCAGCAGAAATCAGCGGCAGCAGTACTTC. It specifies CASRNQRQQYF.

CDR3 amino acids: CASRGQGANGQYF. CDR3 coding DNA: TGTGCCAGCAGGGGACAGGGGGCGAATGGGCAGTACTTC. The chain employs TRBV2 and TRBJ2-7; 12 bases match TRBD1. The CDR3 consists of 13 residues. Germline lookup yields CDR1 SNHLY and CDR2 FYNNEI. With V trimmed by 6 bases and J by 9 bases, 6 bases remained unmatched.

CDR3 residues: CASSPSRGTLNTEAFF. The CDR3, as DNA: TGTGCCAGCAGCCCGAGTAGGGGCACACTAAACACTGAAGCTTTCTTT. The V gene is TRBV14, the J gene TRBJ1-1; maybe TRBD1 (5 bases). V lost 4 bases, J lost 2 bases, and 17 bases lay in between. This CDR3 has 16 amino acids. In germline, CDR1 is SGHDN, CDR2 FVKESK.

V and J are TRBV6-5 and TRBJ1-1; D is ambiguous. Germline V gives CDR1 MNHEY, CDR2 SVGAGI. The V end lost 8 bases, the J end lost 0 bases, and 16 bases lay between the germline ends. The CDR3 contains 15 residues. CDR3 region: CASFPDEYMNTEAFF. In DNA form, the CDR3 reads TGTGCCAGCTTCCCCGATGAATACATGAACACTGAAGCTTTCTTT.

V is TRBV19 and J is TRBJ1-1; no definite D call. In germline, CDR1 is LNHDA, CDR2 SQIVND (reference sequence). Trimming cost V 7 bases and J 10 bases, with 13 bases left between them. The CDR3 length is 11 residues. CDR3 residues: CASIWAGLAFF. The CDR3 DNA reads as TGTGCCAGTATTTGGGCTGGGTTAGCTTTCTTT.

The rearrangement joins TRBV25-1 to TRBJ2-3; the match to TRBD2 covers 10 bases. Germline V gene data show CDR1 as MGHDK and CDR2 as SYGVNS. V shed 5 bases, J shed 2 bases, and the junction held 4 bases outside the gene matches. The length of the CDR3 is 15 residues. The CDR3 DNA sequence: TGTGCCAGCAGTTCGAGCGGGGGGGCCACAGATACGCAGTATTTT. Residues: CASSSSGGATDTQYF.

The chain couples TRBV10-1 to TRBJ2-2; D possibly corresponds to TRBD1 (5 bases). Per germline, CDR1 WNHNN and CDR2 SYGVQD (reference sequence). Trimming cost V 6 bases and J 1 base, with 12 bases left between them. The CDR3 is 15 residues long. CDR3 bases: TGCGCCAGCAGCTGGACAACGGAGAACACCGGGGAGCTGTTTTTT. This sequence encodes CASSWTTENTGELFF.

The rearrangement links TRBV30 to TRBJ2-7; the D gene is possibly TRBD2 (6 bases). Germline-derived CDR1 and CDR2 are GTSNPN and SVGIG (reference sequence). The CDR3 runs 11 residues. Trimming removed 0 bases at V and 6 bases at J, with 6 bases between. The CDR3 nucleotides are TGTGCCTGGAGTGTCGGGGGCGAGCAGTACTTC. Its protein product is CAWSVGGEQYF.

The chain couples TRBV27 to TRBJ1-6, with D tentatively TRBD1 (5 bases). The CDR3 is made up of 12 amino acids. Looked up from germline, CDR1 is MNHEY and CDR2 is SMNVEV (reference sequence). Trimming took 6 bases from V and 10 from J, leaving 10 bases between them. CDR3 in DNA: TGTGCCAGCAGCCCGGAGGGGTCACCCCTCCACTTT. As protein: CASSPEGSPLHF.

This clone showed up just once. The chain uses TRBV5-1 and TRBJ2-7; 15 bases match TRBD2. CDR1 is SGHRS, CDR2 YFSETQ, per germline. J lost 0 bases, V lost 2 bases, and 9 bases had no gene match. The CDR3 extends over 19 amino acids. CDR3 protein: CASSLLGTSGGILSYEQYF. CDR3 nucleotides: TGCGCCAGCAGCTTACTCGGGACTAGCGGGGGGATCCTCTCCTACGAGCAGTACTTC.

CDR3 DNA sequence: TGTGCCAGCAGCCCGGAGGGAGGCTCTTACAATGAGCAGTTCTTC. Translation gives CASSPEGGSYNEQFF. This chain joins TRBV9 and TRBJ2-1, with D possibly matching TRBD2 (6 bases). Germline CDR1 and CDR2: SGDLS and YYNGEE. Between the trimmed V and J ends, which lost 4 bases and 4 bases, there was a span of 15 bases. There are 15 residues in the CDR3. The entire variable domain, with the rest obtained from reference TRBV9 and TRBJ2-1, is as follows: DSGVTQTPKHLITATGQRVTLRCSPRSGDLSVYWYQQSLDQGLQFLIQYYNGEERAKGNILERFSAQQFPDLHSELNLSSLELGDSALYFCASSPEGGSYNEQFFGPGTRLTVL.

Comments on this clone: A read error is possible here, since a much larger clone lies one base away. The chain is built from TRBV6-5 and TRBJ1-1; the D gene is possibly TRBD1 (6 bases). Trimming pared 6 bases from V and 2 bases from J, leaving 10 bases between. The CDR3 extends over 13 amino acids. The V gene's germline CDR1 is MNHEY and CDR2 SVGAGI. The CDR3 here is CASSSTGNTEAFF. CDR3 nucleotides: TGTGCCAGCAGCTCGACAGGCAACACTGAAGCTTTCTTT.

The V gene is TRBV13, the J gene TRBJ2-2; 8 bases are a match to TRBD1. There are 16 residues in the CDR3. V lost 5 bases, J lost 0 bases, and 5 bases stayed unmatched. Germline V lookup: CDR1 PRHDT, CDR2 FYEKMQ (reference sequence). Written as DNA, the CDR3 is TGTGCCAGCAGCCGGACAGGGCCCTCGAACACCGGGGAGCTGTTTTTT. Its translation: CASSRTGPSNTGELFF.

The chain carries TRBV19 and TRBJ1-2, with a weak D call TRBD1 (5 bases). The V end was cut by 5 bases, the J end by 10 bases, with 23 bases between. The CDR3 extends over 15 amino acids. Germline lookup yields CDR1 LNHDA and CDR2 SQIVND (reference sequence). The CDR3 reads CASSAPTGFSKDYTF. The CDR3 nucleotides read TGTGCCAGTAGTGCCCCAACAGGTTTTTCGAAGGACTACACCTTC.

As DNA, the CDR3 is TGCGCCAGCAGCCAAGACAGCTCCTATAATTCACCCCTCCACTTT. Its translation is CASSQDSSYNSPLHF. The chain employs TRBV4-3 and TRBJ1-6; no firm D call. The CDR3 extends over 15 amino acids. The germline gives CDR1 LGHNA, CDR2 YSLEER. V shed 0 bases and J shed 0 bases, with 3 bases lying between them.

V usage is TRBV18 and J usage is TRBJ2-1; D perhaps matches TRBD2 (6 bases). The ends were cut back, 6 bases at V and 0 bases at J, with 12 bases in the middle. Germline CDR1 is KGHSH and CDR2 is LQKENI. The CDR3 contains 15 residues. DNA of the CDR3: TGTGCCAGCTCCTTTGGGGGGAACTCCTACAATGAGCAGTTCTTC. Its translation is CASSFGGNSYNEQFF.

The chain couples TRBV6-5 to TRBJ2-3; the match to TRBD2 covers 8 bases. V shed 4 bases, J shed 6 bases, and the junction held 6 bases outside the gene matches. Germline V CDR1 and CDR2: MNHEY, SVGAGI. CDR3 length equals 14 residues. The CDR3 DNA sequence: TGTGCCAGCAGTTCGGCGGGGGGAGCGGATACGCAGTATTTT. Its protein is CASSSAGGADTQYF.

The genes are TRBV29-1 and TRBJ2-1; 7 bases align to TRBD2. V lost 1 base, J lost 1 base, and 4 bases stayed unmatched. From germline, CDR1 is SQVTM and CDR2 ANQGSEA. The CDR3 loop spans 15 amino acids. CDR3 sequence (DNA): TGCAGCGTTGAAGGTTGGGGGGGTTCCTACAATGAGCAGTTCTTC. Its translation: CSVEGWGGSYNEQFF.

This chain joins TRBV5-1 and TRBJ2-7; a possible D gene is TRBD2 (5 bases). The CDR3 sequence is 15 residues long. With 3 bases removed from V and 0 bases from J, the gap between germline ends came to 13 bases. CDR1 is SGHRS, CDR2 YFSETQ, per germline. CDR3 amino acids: CASSSLTGGSYEQYF. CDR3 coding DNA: TGCGCCAGCAGCTCGCTCACTGGAGGCTCCTACGAGCAGTACTTC. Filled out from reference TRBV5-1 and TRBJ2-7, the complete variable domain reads KAGVTQTPRYLIKTRGQQVTLSCSPISGHRSVSWYQQTPGQGLQFLFEYFSETQRNKGNFPGRFSGRQFSNSRSEMNVSTLELGDSALYLCASSSLTGGSYEQYFGPGTRLTVT.

The CDR3 DNA reads as TGTGCCAGCAGCCGTCGGGGAACCAATTCTCCCTCTGGAAACACCATATATTTT. Its protein is CASSRRGTNSPSGNTIYF. The rearrangement links TRBV6-2 or TRBV6-3 to TRBJ1-3; D unresolved. V was shortened by 6 bases and J by 0 bases, with 21 bases between the two germline ends. CDR1 is MNHEY, CDR2 SVGEGT, per germline. The CDR3 length is 18 residues.